The present T cell receptor beta chain was sequenced within a study of identical twins. The cDNA had a unique molecular identifier and a template-switch universal primer site. Each CDR3 protein gets one entry after TCRdb re-called the 5' RACE reads with MiXCR. The sample gives approximately 600,000 distinct CDR3 sequences, around 9.6% of which show up once; roughly 3% is in the top ten. Concerning this clonotype itself: The antigen is not known.

Everyone who gave samples was a healthy Caucasian. Study outcomes and limitations: Weaker excess twin sharing was observed in beta out-of-frame sequences. Donors were not followed over many years; analysis was cross-sectional.

This sample also appeared in a second study, on yellow fever vaccine responses in identical twins.

This clonotype was obtained from a woman aged 18-29 years in good health. Sequenced material: PBMCs.

The DNA of the CDR3 is TGTGCCAGCAGTTTACCGTCCGGGACCGCTATTTCGCCCCTCCACTTT. It specifies CASSLPSGTAISPLHF. The chain has TRBV12-3 or TRBV12-4 and TRBJ1-6; a weak D match, TRBD1 (5 bases). The CDR3 is 16 residues long. The V gene lost 2 bases and the J gene lost 13 bases, with 21 bases spanning the gap.